The rows below give T cell receptor beta chains drawn from one sample of a study of PD-1 blockade in classical Hodgkin lymphoma. The repertoire was sequenced with immunoSEQ multiplex PCR; TCRdb's copy has only in-frame clones and lacks some. The profile covers about 19,000 clones, with roughly 80% appearing a single time and about 18% taken by the ten largest. The sequencing used peripheral blood mononuclear cells (PBMCs), collected before the second cycle of nivolumab. The source of these receptors is a human donor with classical Hodgkin lymphoma. CDR3s include the opening cysteine and the closing phenylalanine or tryptophan. The D gene is left open where the match is weak. Clone size appears in some rows only: once, few, many, or a class for an expanded clone.

abundance | d_gene | j_gene | v_gene | CDR3nt | CDR3aa
few | TRBD1 | TRBJ2-6 | TRBV5-6 | TGTGCCAGCAGCCCCACCGGGACAGGGGGGAGAGGGGCCAACGTCCTGACTTTC | CASSPTGTGGRGANVLTF
few | NA | TRBJ2-1 | TRBV7-9 | TGTGCCAGCAGCTTATTTGTCCGGTCCGAGGGTTACAATGAGCAGTTCTTC | CASSLFVRSEGYNEQFF
few | NA | TRBJ1-3 | TRBV7-2 | TGTGCCAGCAGCCTCAGGATTTCGGACACCATATATTTT | CASSLRISDTIYF
NA | NA | TRBJ1-6 | TRBV15 | TGTGCCACCAGCAGGGGAAGGGGGAATTCACCCCTCCACTTT | CATSRGRGNSPLHF
NA | NA | TRBJ2-2 | TRBV2 | TGTGCCAGCACCGCTCCGCCCGGGGAGCTGTTTTTT | CASTAPPGELFF
NA | NA | TRBJ1-4 | TRBV15 | TGTGCCACCAGCAGCGGGGTAAATAATGAAAAACTGTTTTTT | CATSSGVNNEKLFF
NA | NA | TRBJ1-5 | TRBV7-9 | TGTGCCAGCAGCTTAGAGGCCGGGGGCCCTCAGCCCCAGCATTTT | CASSLEAGGPQPQHF
NA | TRBD2 | TRBJ2-1 | TRBV5-1 | TGCGCCAGCAGCTTGGGGAGAGTGGGTGCGGGAGGGAACAATGAGCAGTTCTTC | CASSLGRVGAGGNNEQFF
NA | NA | TRBJ1-5 | TRBV4-1 | TGCGCCAGCAGCCCAATGGCTGGGGGGGATCAGCCCCAGCATTTT | CASSPMAGGDQPQHF
NA | NA | TRBJ2-2 | TRBV12-5 | TGTGCTAGTGGTTTGACCAACACCGGGGAGCTGTTTTTT | CASGLTNTGELFF
few | NA | TRBJ1-2 | TRBV30 | TGTGCCTGGAGCCCCGGACTGCTCCTTTATGGCTACACCTTC | CAWSPGLLLYGYTF
NA | NA | TRBJ2-5 | TRBV15 | TGTGCCACCAGCAGAGATGGTGGTAGCCAAGAGACCCAGTACTTC | CATSRDGGSQETQYF
NA | NA | TRBJ2-7 | TRBV2 | TGTGCCAACAAAATCGGACGGGACTACGAGCAGTACTTC | CANKIGRDYEQYF
NA | TRBD2 | TRBJ2-1 | TRBV4-3 | TGCGCCAGCAGCCGGACGGGACTAGCGGGAGGAAATGAGCAGTTCTTC | CASSRTGLAGGNEQFF
NA | TRBD2 | TRBJ2-3 | TRBV5-1 | TGCGCCAGCAGCTTGGGAGTAGCGGGGGCTTCGGGGGATACGCAGTATTTT | CASSLGVAGASGDTQYF
NA | NA | TRBJ1-1 | TRBV6-5 | TGTGCCAGCAGTTACTCGGGGGTTCGTACTGAAGCTTTCTTT | CASSYSGVRTEAFF
NA | NA | TRBJ1-5 | TRBV6-1 | TGTGCCAGCAACCCCCCTGAGGGAATGAGGCCCCAGCATTTT | CASNPPEGMRPQHF
NA | NA | TRBJ1-1 | TRBV14 | TGTGCCAGCAGAGTCAGGCTGAACACTGAAGCTTTCTTT | CASRVRLNTEAFF
NA | NA | TRBJ2-7 | TRBV11-2 | TGTGCCAGCAGCTCCTGGGAACAAAGCTCCTACGAGCAGTACTTC | CASSSWEQSSYEQYF
NA | NA | TRBJ1-1 | TRBV7-8 | TGTGCCAGCAGCCCTAGGCATGGAATGGGGGCCGCTGAAGCTTTCTTT | CASSPRHGMGAAEAFF
NA | NA | TRBJ2-2 | TRBV5-8 | TGTGCCAGCAGCTTGGAAGGGCAGGGCGCCGGGGAGCTGTTTTTT | CASSLEGQGAGELFF
NA | NA | TRBJ2-7 | TRBV6-5 | TGTGCCAGCAGTTCACAGGGTTTTTCCTACGAGCAGTACTTC | CASSSQGFSYEQYF
NA | TRBD2 | TRBJ2-7 | TRBV5-4 | TGTGCCAGCAGCTCCAGCGGGAGGATTCGCGAGCAGTACTTC | CASSSSGRIREQYF